This TCR beta chain derives from a study of blood T cell repertoires in COVID-19. Trimming left V 0 bases short and J 4 bases short, with 15 bases between. CDR1 and CDR2 from the germline V gene are SEHNR and FQNEAQ (reference sequence). The CDR3 totals 17 residues. Per the study methods: It was from reference gene primer amplification that nucleated cell counts were estimated. The repertoire was sequenced with immunoSEQ multiplex PCR; TCRdb's copy has only in-frame clones and lacks some. V and J calls and clone size follow that table, whereas D and trimming were derived from the DNA. Among roughly 90,000 clones, 85% to 90% were seen once, and the ten largest hold roughly 5.4%.

The sample comprised peripheral blood. The chain is built from TRBV7-9 and TRBJ1-4; D is perhaps TRBD1 (6 bases). The receptor was isolated from a man in his forties or fifties with acute or convalescent COVID-19. The CDR3 spells CASSLAGAPTYNEKLFF. DNA for the CDR3: TGTGCCAGCAGCTTAGCGGGGGCGCCCACATATAATGAAAAACTGTTTTTT. Complete variable domain (other parts from reference TRBV7-9 and TRBJ1-4): DTGVSQNPRHKITKRGQNVTFRCDPISEHNRLYWYRQTLGQGPEFLTYFQNEAQLEKSRLLSDRFSAERPKGSFSTLEIQRTEQGDSAMYLCASSLAGAPTYNEKLFFGSGTQLSVL.